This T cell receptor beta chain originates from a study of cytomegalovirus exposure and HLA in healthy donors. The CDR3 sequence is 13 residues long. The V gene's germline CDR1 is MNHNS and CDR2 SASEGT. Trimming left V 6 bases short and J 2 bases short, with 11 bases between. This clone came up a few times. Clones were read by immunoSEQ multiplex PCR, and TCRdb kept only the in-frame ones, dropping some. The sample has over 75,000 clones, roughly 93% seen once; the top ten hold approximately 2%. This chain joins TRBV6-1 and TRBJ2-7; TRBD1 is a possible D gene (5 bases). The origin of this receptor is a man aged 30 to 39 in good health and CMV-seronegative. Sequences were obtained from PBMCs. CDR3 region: CASRIQVAYEQYF. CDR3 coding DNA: TGTGCCAGCAGAATACAGGTCGCCTACGAGCAGTACTTC.